This paragraph covers one T cell receptor (beta chain) sequence. This specimen belongs to a study of blood T cell repertoires in COVID-19. Study-level background: Samples taken during acute and convalescent COVID-19 were collected in the United States, Italy and Spain. Sources were T cells, B-cell-depleted T cells, or PBMCs; the material itself was cDNA or gDNA.

Generated by immunoSEQ multiplex PCR, the TCRdb table keeps only in-frame clones and is missing some. The repertoire holds tens of thousands of clones, with around 80% as singletons. Trimming removed 5 bases from V and 7 bases from J; junction bases left unmatched: 5. Per germline, CDR1 MNHEY and CDR2 SVGAGI. CDR3 length: 13 amino acids. The sequence came from a woman older than 75 with acute or convalescent COVID-19. The rearrangement uses TRBV6-5 and TRBJ1-5; 7 bases are a match to TRBD1. Material for sequencing was peripheral blood. The CDR3 coding sequence is TGTGCCAGCAGTCCGGGACAGTGGCAGCCCCAGCATTTT. The encoded protein is CASSPGQWQPQHF.